The rows below give T cell receptor beta chains drawn from one sample of a study of T-cell memory formation after mild COVID-19. TCRdb re-analysed the 5' RACE reads in MiXCR, keeping a single row per CDR3 protein. The table has around 200,000 distinct CDR3 sequences, approximately 10% seen once. Material: PBMCs or a T cell subset sorted from them (not recorded which). Source of these receptors: a man between 18 and 35 years old who had mild COVID-19 (a few samples of this study predate the infection). Cell type and time point are not known. CDR3s leave out the opening cysteine and the closing phenylalanine or tryptophan. Fields, in order: CDR3 protein, V gene.

ASSHWGLEAF TRBV3-1
SARDGTKFGAF TRBV20-1
ASSVKDSGGAVDTQY TRBV9
ASSFGASWSGYT TRBV12-3/TRBV12-4
SVDSYNEQF TRBV29-1
ASSMASWQY TRBV10-1
ASSFSGVDTQY TRBV5-6
ASSLVGQGGNTIY TRBV7-2
ASSLQGASETQY TRBV28
ASNEGANEKLF TRBV7-9
ASSRGDRDEKLF TRBV28
ASIKDGNTGELF TRBV5-1
ATSRDPTGVLSPLH TRBV15
ASSPDGAVGELF TRBV5-1